This T cell receptor (beta chain) was identified during a study of T cells after yellow fever vaccination. Broader study findings: Post-booster repertoires contained most primary-vaccination clones again (about 95% CD4, around 88% CD8). Abundant contaminating clonotypes from the bulk population could appear in FACS-sorted repertoires.

Of note for this clonotype: Its cognate antigen is unknown.

Production of TCR cDNA was by 5'RACE template switching, which also added a universal primer site and UMIs. Each CDR3 protein gets one entry after TCRdb re-called the 5' RACE reads with MiXCR. The data show approximately 550,000 distinct CDR3 sequences, with approximately 15% seen just once and roughly 13% held by the top ten. The source was PBMCs, collected on the day of the yellow fever booster vaccination. The sequence was obtained from a man aged 25-45 years who received the YFV17D yellow fever vaccine.

CDR3 DNA sequence: TGCAGTGCTAGCCCTGGGGGCACAGATACGCAGTATTTT. This codes for CSASPGGTDTQYF. This chain joins TRBV20-1 and TRBJ2-3; no definite D call. Germline values: CDR1 DFQATT, CDR2 SNEGSKA (reference sequence). CDR3 length equals 13 residues. Trimming shortened V by 3 bases and J by 1 base, and 8 bases separated the two germline ends.